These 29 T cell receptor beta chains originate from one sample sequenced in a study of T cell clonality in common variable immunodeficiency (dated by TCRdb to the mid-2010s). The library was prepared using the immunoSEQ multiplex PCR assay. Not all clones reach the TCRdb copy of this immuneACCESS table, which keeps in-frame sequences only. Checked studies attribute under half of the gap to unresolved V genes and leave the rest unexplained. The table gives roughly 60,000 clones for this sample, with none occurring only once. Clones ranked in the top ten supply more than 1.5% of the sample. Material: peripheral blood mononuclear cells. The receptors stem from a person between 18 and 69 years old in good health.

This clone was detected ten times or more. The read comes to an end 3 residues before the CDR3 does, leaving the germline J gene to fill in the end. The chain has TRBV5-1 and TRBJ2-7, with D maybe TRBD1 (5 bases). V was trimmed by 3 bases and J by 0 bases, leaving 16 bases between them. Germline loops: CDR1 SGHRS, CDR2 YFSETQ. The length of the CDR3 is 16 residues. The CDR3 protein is CASSWGQGLSSYEQYF. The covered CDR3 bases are TGCGCCAGCAGCTGGGGTCAGGGATTGAGCTCCTACGAG.

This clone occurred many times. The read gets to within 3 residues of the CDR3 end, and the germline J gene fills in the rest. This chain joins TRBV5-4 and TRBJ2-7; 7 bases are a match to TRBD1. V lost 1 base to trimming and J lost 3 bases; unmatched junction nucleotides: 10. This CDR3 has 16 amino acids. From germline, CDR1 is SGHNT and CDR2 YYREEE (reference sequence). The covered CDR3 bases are TGTGCCAGCAGCTTGCCTGGGACAGACCCCATCTACGAG. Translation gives CASSLPGTDPIYE. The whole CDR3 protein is CASSLPGTDPIYEQYF.

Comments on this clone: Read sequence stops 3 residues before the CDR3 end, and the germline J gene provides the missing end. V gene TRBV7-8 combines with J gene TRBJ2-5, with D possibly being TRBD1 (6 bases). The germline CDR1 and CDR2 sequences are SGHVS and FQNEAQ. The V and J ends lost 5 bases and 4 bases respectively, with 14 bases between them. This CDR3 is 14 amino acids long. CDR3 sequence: CASSETGWGETQYF. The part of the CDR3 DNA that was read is TGTGCCAGCAGCGAAACAGGGTGGGGAGAGACC.

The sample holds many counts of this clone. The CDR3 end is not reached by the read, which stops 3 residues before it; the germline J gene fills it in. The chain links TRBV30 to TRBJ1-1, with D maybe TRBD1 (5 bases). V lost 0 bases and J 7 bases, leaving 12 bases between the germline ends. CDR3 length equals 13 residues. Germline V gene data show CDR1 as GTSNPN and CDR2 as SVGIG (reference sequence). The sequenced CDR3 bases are TGTGCCTGGAGTGTGGGGTGGCAGGGTGAA. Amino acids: CAWSVGWQGE. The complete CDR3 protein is CAWSVGWQGEAFF.

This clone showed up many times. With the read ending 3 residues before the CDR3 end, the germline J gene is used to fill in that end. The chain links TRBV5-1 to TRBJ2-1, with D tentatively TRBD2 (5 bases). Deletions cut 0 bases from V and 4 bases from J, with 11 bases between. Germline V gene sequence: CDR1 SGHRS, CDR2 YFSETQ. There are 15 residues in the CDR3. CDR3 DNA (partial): TGCGCCAGCAGCTTGGGGCAAGCGGTATACAATGAG. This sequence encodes CASSLGQAVYNE. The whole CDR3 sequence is CASSLGQAVYNEQFF. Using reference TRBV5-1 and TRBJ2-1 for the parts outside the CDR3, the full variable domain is KAGVTQTPRYLIKTRGQQVTLSCSPISGHRSVSWYQQTPGQGLQFLFEYFSETQRNKGNFPGRFSGRQFSNSRSEMNVSTLELGDSALYLCASSLGQAVYNEQFFGPGTRLTVL.

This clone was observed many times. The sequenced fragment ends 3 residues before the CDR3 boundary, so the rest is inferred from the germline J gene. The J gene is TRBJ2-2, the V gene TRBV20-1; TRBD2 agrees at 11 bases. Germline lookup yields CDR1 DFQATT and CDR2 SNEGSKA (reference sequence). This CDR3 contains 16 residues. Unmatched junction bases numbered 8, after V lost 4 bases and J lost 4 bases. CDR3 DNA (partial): TGCAGTGCTAAAATAGCGGGAGGGCCCGGCACCGGGGAG. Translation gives CSAKIAGGPGTGE. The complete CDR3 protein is CSAKIAGGPGTGELFF.

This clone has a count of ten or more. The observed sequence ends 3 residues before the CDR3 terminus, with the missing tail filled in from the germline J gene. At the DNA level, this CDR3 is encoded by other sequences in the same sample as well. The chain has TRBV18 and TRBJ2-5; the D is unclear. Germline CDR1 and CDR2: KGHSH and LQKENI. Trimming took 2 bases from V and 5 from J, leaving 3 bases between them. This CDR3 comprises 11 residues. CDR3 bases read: TGTGCCAGCTCACCAAGCGAGACC. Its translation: CASSPSET. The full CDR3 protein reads CASSPSETQYF. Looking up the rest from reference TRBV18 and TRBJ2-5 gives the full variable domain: NAGVMQNPRHLVRRRGQEARLRCSPMKGHSHVYWYRQLPEEGLKFMVYLQKENIIDESGMPKERFSAEFPKEGPSILRIQQVVRGDSAAYFCASSPSETQYFGPGTRLLVL.

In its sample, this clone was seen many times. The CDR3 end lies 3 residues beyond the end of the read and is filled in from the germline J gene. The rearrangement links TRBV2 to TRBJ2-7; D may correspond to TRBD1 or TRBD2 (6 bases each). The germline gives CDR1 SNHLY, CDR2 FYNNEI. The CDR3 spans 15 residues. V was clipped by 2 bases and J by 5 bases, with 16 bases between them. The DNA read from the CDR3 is TGTGCCAGCAGTGAATTCTATAGGAGGGGGAACGAG. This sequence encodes CASSEFYRRGNE. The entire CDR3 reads CASSEFYRRGNEQYF.

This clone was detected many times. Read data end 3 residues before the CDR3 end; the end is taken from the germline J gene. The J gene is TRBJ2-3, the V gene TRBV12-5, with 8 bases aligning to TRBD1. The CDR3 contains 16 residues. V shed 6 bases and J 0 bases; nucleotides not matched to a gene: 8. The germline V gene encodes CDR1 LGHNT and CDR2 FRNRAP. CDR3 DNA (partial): TGTGCTAGTGGCCCCGGAAACAGGGGGAGCACAGATACG. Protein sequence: CASGPGNRGSTDT. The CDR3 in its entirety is CASGPGNRGSTDTQYF.

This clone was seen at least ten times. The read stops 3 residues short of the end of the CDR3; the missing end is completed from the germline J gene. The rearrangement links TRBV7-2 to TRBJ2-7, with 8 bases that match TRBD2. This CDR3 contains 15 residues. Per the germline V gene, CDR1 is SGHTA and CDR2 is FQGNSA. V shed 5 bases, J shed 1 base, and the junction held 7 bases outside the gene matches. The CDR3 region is CASSRQSGGSYEQYF. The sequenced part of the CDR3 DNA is TGTGCCAGCAGCCGACAGAGCGGGGGATCCTACGAG.

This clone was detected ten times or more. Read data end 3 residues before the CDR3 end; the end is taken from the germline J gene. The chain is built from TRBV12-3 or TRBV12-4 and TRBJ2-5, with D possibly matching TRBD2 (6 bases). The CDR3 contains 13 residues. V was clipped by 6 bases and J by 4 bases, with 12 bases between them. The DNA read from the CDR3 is TGTGCCAGCAGCACGGGGCGGGGAGAGACC. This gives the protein CASSTGRGET. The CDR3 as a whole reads CASSTGRGETQYF.

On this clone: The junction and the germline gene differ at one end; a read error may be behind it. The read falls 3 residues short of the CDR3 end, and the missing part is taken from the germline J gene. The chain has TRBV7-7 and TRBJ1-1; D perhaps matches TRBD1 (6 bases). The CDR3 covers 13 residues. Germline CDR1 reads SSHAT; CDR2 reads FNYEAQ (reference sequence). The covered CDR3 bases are TGTGCTAGCAGTCAGGGGCCGAACACTGAA. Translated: CASSQGPNTE. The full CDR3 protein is CASSQGPNTEAFF.

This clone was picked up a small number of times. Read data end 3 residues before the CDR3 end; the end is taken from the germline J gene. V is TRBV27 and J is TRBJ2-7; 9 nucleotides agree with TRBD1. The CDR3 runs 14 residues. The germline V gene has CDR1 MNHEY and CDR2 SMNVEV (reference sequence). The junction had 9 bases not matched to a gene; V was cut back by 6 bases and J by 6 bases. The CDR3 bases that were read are TGTGCCAGCAGCCCCGGGACAGGGTACAGCGAG. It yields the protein CASSPGTGYSE. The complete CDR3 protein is CASSPGTGYSEQYF.

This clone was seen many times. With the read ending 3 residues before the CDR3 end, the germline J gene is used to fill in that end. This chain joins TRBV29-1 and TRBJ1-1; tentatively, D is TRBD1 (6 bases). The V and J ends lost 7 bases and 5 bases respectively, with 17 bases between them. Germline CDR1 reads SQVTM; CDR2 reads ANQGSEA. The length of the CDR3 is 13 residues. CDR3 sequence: CSAELGGGTEAFF. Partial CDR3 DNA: TGCAGCGCGGAATTAGGGGGTGGTACTGAA.

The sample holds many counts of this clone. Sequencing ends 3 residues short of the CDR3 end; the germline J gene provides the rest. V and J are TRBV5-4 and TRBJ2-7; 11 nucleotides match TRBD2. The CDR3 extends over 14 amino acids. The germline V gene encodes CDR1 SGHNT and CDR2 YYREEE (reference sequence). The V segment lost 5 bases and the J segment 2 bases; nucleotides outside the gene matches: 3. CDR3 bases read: TGTGCCAGCAGTTTAGCGGGAGGGCCCTACGAG. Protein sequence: CASSLAGGPYE. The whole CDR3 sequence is CASSLAGGPYEQYF.

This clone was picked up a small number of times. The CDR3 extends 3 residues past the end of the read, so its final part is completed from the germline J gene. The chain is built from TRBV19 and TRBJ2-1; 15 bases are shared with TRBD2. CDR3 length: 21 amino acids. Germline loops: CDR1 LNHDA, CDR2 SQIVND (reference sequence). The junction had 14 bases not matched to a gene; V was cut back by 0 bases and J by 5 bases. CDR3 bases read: TGTGCCAGTAGTATAGATGGGCGGTGGGGGACTAGCGGGAGGATCCACAATGAG. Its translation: CASSIDGRWGTSGRIHNE. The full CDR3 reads CASSIDGRWGTSGRIHNEQFF.

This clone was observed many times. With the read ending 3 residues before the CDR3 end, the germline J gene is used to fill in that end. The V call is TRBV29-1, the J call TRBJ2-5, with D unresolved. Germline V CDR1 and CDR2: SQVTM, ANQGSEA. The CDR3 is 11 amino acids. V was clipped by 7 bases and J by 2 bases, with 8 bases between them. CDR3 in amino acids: CSARVQETQYF. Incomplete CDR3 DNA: TGCAGCGCCCGCGTTCAAGAGACC.

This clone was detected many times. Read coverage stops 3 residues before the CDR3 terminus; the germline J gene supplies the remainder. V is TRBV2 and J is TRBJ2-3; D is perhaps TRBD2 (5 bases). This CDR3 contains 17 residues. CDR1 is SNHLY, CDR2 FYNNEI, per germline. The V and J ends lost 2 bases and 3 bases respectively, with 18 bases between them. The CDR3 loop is CASSELRLAGFTDTQYF. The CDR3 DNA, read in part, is TGTGCCAGCAGTGAACTCCGGCTAGCTGGTTTTACAGATACG.

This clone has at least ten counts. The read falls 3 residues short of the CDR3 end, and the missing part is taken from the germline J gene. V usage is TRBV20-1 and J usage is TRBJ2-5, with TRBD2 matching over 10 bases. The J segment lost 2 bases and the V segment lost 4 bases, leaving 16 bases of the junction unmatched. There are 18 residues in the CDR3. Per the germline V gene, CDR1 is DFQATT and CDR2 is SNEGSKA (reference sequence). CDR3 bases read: TGCAGTGCTAAGGGGGTTAGCGGGAGGAACATAATACAAGAGACC. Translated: CSAKGVSGRNIIQET. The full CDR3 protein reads CSAKGVSGRNIIQETQYF.

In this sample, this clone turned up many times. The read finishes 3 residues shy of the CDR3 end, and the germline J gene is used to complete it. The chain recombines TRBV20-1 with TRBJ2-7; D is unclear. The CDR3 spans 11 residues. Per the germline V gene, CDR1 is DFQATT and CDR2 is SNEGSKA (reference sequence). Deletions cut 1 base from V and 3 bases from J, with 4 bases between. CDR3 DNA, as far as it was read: TGCAGTGCTAGAGGTCACTACGAG. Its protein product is CSARGHYE. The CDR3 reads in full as CSARGHYEQYF.

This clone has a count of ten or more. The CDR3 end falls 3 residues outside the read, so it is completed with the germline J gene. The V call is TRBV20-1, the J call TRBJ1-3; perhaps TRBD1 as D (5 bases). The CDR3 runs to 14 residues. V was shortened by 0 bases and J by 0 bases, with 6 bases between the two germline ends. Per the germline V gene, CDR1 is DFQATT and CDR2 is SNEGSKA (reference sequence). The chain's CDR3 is CSAREGGSGNTIYF. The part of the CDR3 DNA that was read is TGCAGTGCTAGAGAGGGGGGCTCTGGAAACACC.

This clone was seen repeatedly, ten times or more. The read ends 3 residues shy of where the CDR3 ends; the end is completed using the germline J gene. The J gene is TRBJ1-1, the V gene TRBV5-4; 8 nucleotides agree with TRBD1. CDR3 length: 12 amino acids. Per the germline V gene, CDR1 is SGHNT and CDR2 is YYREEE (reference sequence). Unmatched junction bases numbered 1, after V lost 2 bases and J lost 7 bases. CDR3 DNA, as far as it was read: TGTGCCAGCAGCTTCGGGACAGGTGAA. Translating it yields CASSFGTGE. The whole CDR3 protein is CASSFGTGEAFF.

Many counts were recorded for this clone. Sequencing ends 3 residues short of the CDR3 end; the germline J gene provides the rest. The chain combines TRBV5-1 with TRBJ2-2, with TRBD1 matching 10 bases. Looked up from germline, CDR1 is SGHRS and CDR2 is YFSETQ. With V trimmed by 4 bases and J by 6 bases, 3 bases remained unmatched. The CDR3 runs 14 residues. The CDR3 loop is CASSPGQGPGELFF. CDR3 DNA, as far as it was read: TGCGCCAGCAGCCCGGGACAGGGGCCCGGGGAG. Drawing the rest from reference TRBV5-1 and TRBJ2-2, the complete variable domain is KAGVTQTPRYLIKTRGQQVTLSCSPISGHRSVSWYQQTPGQGLQFLFEYFSETQRNKGNFPGRFSGRQFSNSRSEMNVSTLELGDSALYLCASSPGQGPGELFFGEGSRLTVL.

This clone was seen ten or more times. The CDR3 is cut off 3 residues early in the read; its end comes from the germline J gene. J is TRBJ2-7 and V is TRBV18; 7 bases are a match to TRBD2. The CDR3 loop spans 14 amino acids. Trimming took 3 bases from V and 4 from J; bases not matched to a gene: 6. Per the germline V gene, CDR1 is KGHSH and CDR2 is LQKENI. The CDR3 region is CASSPPAGRYEQYF. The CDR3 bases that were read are TGTGCCAGCTCACCGCCAGCGGGAAGATACGAG.

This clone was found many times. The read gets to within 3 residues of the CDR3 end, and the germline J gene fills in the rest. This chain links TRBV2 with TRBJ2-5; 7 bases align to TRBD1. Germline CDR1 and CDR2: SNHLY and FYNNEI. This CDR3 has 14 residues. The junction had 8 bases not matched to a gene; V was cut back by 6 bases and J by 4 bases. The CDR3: CASRRQGLGETQYF. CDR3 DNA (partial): TGTGCCAGCAGGCGACAGGGTTTGGGAGAGACC.

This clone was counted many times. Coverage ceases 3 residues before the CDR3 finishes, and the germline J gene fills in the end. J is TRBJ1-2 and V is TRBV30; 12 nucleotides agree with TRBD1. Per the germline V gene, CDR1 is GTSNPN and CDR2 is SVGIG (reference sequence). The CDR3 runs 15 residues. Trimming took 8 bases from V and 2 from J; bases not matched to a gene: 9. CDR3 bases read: TGTGCCGGGGACAGGGGGCAAGTGTTGAACTATGGC. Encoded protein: CAGDRGQVLNYG. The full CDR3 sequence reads CAGDRGQVLNYGYTF.

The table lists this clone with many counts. The CDR3 DNA, read in part, is TGTGCCAGCAGCGACGACAGGGTTGGAAACACC. Amino acid sequence: CASSDDRVGNT. The complete CDR3 sequence is CASSDDRVGNTIYF. The chain employs TRBV7-9 and TRBJ1-3; TRBD1 matches 7 bases. The read finishes 3 residues shy of the CDR3 end, and the germline J gene is used to complete it. The CDR3 loop spans 14 amino acids. CDR1 SEHNR and CDR2 FQNEAQ come from the germline V gene (reference sequence). V was pared by 5 bases and J by 3 bases, with 4 bases of the junction left unmatched.

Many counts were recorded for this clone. The CDR3 loop is CASSFLSDNEKLFF. The part of the CDR3 DNA that was read is TGTGCCAGCAGTTTTTTGTCAGATAATGAAAAA. This chain links TRBV28 with TRBJ1-4; unclear D gene. The read ends 3 residues before the CDR3 terminus; that terminus is restored from the germline J gene. Germline CDR1 MDHEN, CDR2 SYDVKM. This CDR3 region has 14 residues. The V and J ends lost 3 bases and 4 bases respectively, with 9 bases between them.

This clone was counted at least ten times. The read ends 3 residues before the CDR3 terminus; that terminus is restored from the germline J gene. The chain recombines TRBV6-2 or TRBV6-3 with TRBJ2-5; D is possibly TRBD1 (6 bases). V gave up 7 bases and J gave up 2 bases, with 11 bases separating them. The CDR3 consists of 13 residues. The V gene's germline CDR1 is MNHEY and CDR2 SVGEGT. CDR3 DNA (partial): TGTGCCAGCACCCCAGGGGAGCAAGAGACC. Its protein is CASTPGEQET. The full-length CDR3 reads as CASTPGEQETQYF.